This TCR beta chain was captured by sequencing in a study of T-cell memory formation after mild COVID-19. TCRdb itself ran the 5' RACE reads through MiXCR, one entry per CDR3 protein. The table shows 580,000 or so distinct CDR3 sequences, with around a sixth occurring only once. The CDR3 is 12 residues long. V dropped 3 bases and J dropped 4 bases, with 7 bases sitting between them. CDR1 is SQVTM, CDR2 ANQGSEA, per germline. Specimen: PBMCs or a T cell subset sorted from them (not recorded which). The TCR sequence derives from an adult woman who had mild COVID-19 (a few samples of this study predate the infection). Cell type and time point are not known. The chain links TRBV29-1 to TRBJ2-1, with a tentative D call TRBD2 (6 bases). The CDR3 region is CSVEEGYNEQFF. The CDR3 coding sequence is TGCAGCGTTGAGGAGGGATACAATGAGCAGTTCTTC.